This entry is about one T cell receptor beta chain. Its target is unknown. The PCR had 60 Vbeta and 13 Jbeta primers. Sequenced by immunoSEQ multiplex PCR; TCRdb stores in-frame clones only, minus some. Of approximately 120,000 clones detected, 81% appear once; the ten largest clones hold approximately 1%. This entry is derived from a study of cytomegalovirus exposure and HLA in healthy donors. Study-wide points: Versus the roughly 670-donor mean, an Asian-associated ancestry cluster reportedly showed fewer N-insertions in a later analysis. There were some V segments, including TRBV6-2 and TRBV6-3, excluded as indistinguishable.

Germline CDR1 and CDR2: SGHRS and YFSETQ. The V gene end was trimmed by 2 bases and the J gene end by 4 bases; junction bases not matched to a gene: 10. The CDR3 contains 17 residues. Sequencing was performed on PBMCs. This receptor was obtained from a woman in her thirties in good health and CMV-seronegative. The rearrangement links TRBV5-1 to TRBJ2-1, with TRBD2 matching over 9 bases. This chain's CDR3 is CASSFGTSRGDYNEQFF. CDR3 coding DNA: TGCGCCAGCAGCTTTGGGACTAGCAGGGGGGATTACAATGAGCAGTTCTTC.